Listed below are T cell receptor beta chains from one sample, sequenced in a study of blood T cell repertoires in COVID-19. Assay used: immunoSEQ multiplex PCR; TCRdb lists only in-frame clones, some missing. The table shows about 330,000 clones, with 80% to 90% occurring only once. The material sequenced was PBMCs or T cells enriched from blood (not recorded which). The receptors stem from a man aged 30 to 45 who had recovered from COVID-19. Each CDR3 is given with its conserved first and last residue. The D gene is left open where the match is weak. Clone size is shown for a subset of rows, as once, few, many or a class of expanded clone.

.,TRBD1,TRBV27,TRBJ2-7,CASSLVLGQGFVEQYF,TGTGCCAGCAGTCTGGTGTTGGGACAGGGTTTTGTCGAGCAGTACTTC
.,TRBD1,TRBV13,TRBJ1-4,CASSLRQGAVEKLFF,TGTGCCAGCAGCTTAAGACAGGGGGCAGTTGAAAAACTGTTTTTT
.,TRBD2,TRBV7-9,TRBJ2-1,CASSLALAGGPSQFF,TGTGCCAGCAGCTTAGCTCTAGCGGGGGGGCCGTCGCAGTTCTTC
.,.,TRBV5-1,TRBJ2-3,CASSLRGTDTQYF,TGCGCCAGCAGCTTGCGGGGTACAGATACGCAGTATTTT
.,.,TRBV5-1,TRBJ1-2,CASSLVEGNYGYTF,TGCGCCAGCAGCTTGGTTGAGGGTAACTATGGCTACACCTTC
many,.,TRBV9,TRBJ2-1,CASSTLLENEQFF,TGTGCCAGCAGCACCTTACTAGAGAATGAGCAGTTCTTC
.,.,TRBV6-5,TRBJ1-2,CASSYWRGGDYGYTF,TGTGCCAGCAGTTATTGGCGAGGGGGAGACTATGGCTACACCTTC
.,.,TRBV2,TRBJ2-1,CASSDRRDNEQFF,TGTGCCAGCAGTGACAGGCGGGACAATGAGCAGTTCTTC
.,TRBD2,TRBV10-3,TRBJ2-1,CAISGASGDHYNEQFF,TGTGCCATCAGTGGGGCTAGCGGGGACCACTACAATGAGCAGTTCTTC
.,TRBD1,TRBV5-1,TRBJ2-5,CASSLDTGGRKTQYF,TGCGCCAGCAGCTTGGACACAGGGGGCCGAAAGACCCAGTACTTC
.,TRBD2,TRBV19,TRBJ2-5,CASGGKGLAGEPQETQYF,TGTGCCAGTGGTGGCAAGGGACTAGCGGGGGAGCCACAAGAGACCCAGTACTTC
.,.,TRBV6-5,TRBJ1-4,CASSSRQTHEKLFF,TGTGCCAGCAGCTCCCGACAGACCCATGAAAAACTGTTTTTT
.,TRBD1,TRBV12-3/TRBV12-4,TRBJ2-7,CASSLATGSEQYF,TGTGCCAGCAGTTTAGCGACAGGGTCCGAGCAGTACTTC
.,.,TRBV7-9,TRBJ1-1,CASSSQGFLNTEAFF,TGTGCCAGCAGCTCTCAGGGGTTTTTGAACACTGAAGCTTTCTTT
.,TRBD1,TRBV27,TRBJ1-1,CASSSFPQGALFTEAFF,TGTGCCAGCAGTTCATTCCCACAGGGGGCCTTATTCACTGAAGCTTTCTTT
.,.,TRBV6-5,TRBJ2-5,CASSYAQGRVETQYF,TGTGCCAGCAGTTACGCCCAGGGGAGGGTCGAGACCCAGTACTTC
.,TRBD2,TRBV7-9,TRBJ2-1,CASSFLAGAYNEQFF,TGTGCCAGCAGCTTTCTAGCGGGGGCTTACAATGAGCAGTTCTTC
.,.,TRBV30,TRBJ2-7,CAWSVPFLPREQYF,TGTGCCTGGAGTGTACCGTTCCTCCCGCGTGAGCAGTACTTC
.,.,TRBV11-2,TRBJ1-5,CASSLGAGSNQPQHF,TGTGCCAGCAGCTTAGGAGCCGGGAGCAATCAGCCCCAGCATTTT
.,.,TRBV19,TRBJ1-1,CASSMERGGTEAFF,TGTGCCAGTAGTATGGAGAGGGGGGGTACTGAAGCTTTCTTT
.,TRBD1,TRBV28,TRBJ1-2,CASSSGQGYGYGYTF,TGTGCCAGCAGTTCCGGACAGGGTTACGGTTATGGCTACACCTTC
.,.,TRBV11-2,TRBJ2-3,CASSLTRTDTQYF,TGTGCCAGCAGCTTGACGAGGACAGATACGCAGTATTTT
many,TRBD1,TRBV19,TRBJ2-7,CASSIVGTGPYEQYF,TGTGCCAGTAGTATAGTAGGGACAGGGCCCTACGAGCAGTACTTC
.,.,TRBV7-9,TRBJ1-5,CASSFRNQPQHF,TGTGCCAGCAGCTTCAGGAATCAGCCCCAGCATTTT
.,.,TRBV5-6,TRBJ2-5,CASSLIPWGQGQETQYF,TGTGCCAGCAGCTTGATCCCCTGGGGGCAGGGACAAGAGACCCAGTACTTC
.,.,TRBV5-4,TRBJ2-2,CASSHQVRRTGELFF,TGTGCCAGCAGTCACCAGGTTAGGCGCACCGGGGAGCTGTTTTTT
.,.,TRBV4-1,TRBJ2-7,CASSQGGVRAYEQYF,TGCGCCAGCAGCCAAGGGGGCGTCCGCGCCTACGAGCAGTACTTC
.,.,TRBV5-1,TRBJ2-7,CASSLVPGTSYEQYF,TGCGCCAGCAGTTTAGTACCCGGGACAAGCTACGAGCAGTACTTC
few,TRBD1,TRBV28,TRBJ1-2,CASTPWGTGGGYTF,TGTGCCAGCACTCCCTGGGGGACAGGGGGTGGCTACACCTTC
.,.,TRBV2,TRBJ1-6,CASSESTTGNSPLHF,TGTGCCAGCAGTGAATCGACGACAGGAAATTCACCCCTCCACTTT
few,.,TRBV6-1,TRBJ1-1,CASSEGRTWTEAFF,TGTGCCAGCAGTGAAGGCCGGACTTGGACTGAAGCTTTCTTT
once,.,TRBV6-1,TRBJ2-7,CASSVVGQGGSYEQYF,TGTGCCAGCAGTGTGGTAGGGCAGGGGGGCTCCTACGAGCAGTACTTC
.,.,TRBV7-8,TRBJ2-5,CASSPLQETQYF,TGTGCCAGCAGCCCTCTGCAAGAGACCCAGTACTTC
.,TRBD1,TRBV6-2/TRBV6-3,TRBJ1-2,CASSLTGAHGYTF,TGTGCCAGCAGTTTGACAGGGGCCCATGGCTACACCTTC
.,.,TRBV12-3/TRBV12-4,TRBJ2-2,CASSLRGGELFF,TGTGCCAGCAGTTTAAGGGGCGGGGAGCTGTTTTTT
.,.,TRBV6-1,TRBJ1-5,CASSDLLGGSGNQPQHF,TGTGCCAGCAGTGATCTACTGGGGGGGAGCGGCAATCAGCCCCAGCATTTT
.,.,TRBV27,TRBJ2-3,CASSYSASTDTQYF,TGTGCCAGCAGCTATTCCGCTAGCACAGATACGCAGTATTTT
once,.,TRBV11-2,TRBJ2-7,CASSLGQGPYEQYF,TGTGCCAGCAGCTTAGGTCAGGGCCCCTACGAGCAGTACTTC
.,.,TRBV2,TRBJ1-6,CASREEGPSSSAYNSPLHF,TGTGCCAGCAGAGAGGAGGGTCCGTCCAGTAGCGCCTATAATTCACCCCTCCACTTT
.,.,TRBV7-3,TRBJ2-7,CASSLRGAILYF,TGTGCCAGCAGCTTAAGGGGAGCTATCCTTTACTTC
.,.,TRBV5-6,TRBJ2-7,CASSPLGLKDTYEQYF,TGTGCCAGCAGCCCATTGGGTCTTAAGGACACCTACGAGCAGTACTTC
.,.,TRBV5-6,TRBJ1-2,CASSLRGYGYTF,TGTGCCAGCAGCCTTAGGGGGTATGGCTACACCTTC
.,.,TRBV18,TRBJ2-1,CASSPRQGTYNEQFF,TGTGCCAGCTCACCACGGCAGGGGACCTACAATGAGCAGTTCTTC
.,.,TRBV20-1,TRBJ2-7,CSASRPAGAYEQYF,TGCAGTGCTAGTAGGCCGGCCGGAGCCTACGAGCAGTACTTC
.,TRBD1,TRBV24-1,TRBJ1-2,CATSGTPGQGPYGYTF,TGTGCCACCAGTGGTACCCCGGGACAGGGCCCCTATGGCTACACCTTC
.,.,TRBV27,TRBJ2-5,CASTPTGRETQYF,TGTGCCAGCACCCCAACGGGTCGGGAGACCCAGTACTTC
.,TRBD2,TRBV19,TRBJ2-1,CASSVAGGYNEQFF,TGTGCCAGTAGTGTTGCGGGGGGCTACAATGAGCAGTTCTTC
.,TRBD1,TRBV6-5,TRBJ2-5,CASSGDRAETQYF,TGTGCCAGCTCGGGGGACAGGGCGGAGACCCAGTACTTC
few,.,TRBV2,TRBJ1-2,CASMDSYYGYTF,TGTGCCAGCATGGACAGCTACTATGGCTACACCTTC
.,.,TRBV6-1,TRBJ2-7,CASSEAPTASYEQYF,TGTGCCAGCAGTGAAGCACCGACAGCCTCCTACGAGCAGTACTTC
.,.,TRBV5-4,TRBJ1-4,CASSVGHPEKLFF,TGTGCCAGCAGCGTGGGACATCCGGAAAAACTGTTTTTT
.,.,TRBV6-5,TRBJ2-5,CASSYAGSGETQYF,TGTGCCAGCAGTTACGCGGGGTCAGGAGAGACCCAGTACTTC
once,.,TRBV21-1,TRBJ2-7,CASSKYGRPEQYF,TGTGCCAGCAGCAAATACGGCAGGCCCGAGCAGTACTTC
.,TRBD1,TRBV28,TRBJ2-7,CASSLGGQGRYEQYF,TGTGCCAGCAGCCTAGGGGGACAGGGAAGGTACGAGCAGTACTTC
.,.,TRBV10-3,TRBJ2-2,CAISVGARDTGELFF,TGTGCCATCAGTGTGGGGGCCCGAGACACCGGGGAGCTGTTTTTT
.,TRBD1,TRBV7-9,TRBJ1-2,CASGQGAFNLYGYTF,TGTGCCAGTGGGCAGGGGGCGTTCAACTTATATGGCTACACCTTC
.,TRBD2,TRBV5-5,TRBJ2-2,CASSLAGGETGELFF,TGTGCCAGCAGCTTAGCGGGGGGAGAGACCGGGGAGCTGTTTTTT